This T cell receptor beta chain stems from a study of shared clonotypes between healthy human individuals. Whole-study results and caveats: Four donors showed sharing of about 4.7% of naive CD4 clonotypes.

CD45RO-negative cells were positively selected for CCR7, leaving out terminally differentiated effector memory CD45RA+ cells. TCRdb's copy holds only in-frame clones and misses some; the assay was immunoSEQ multiplex PCR. The sample carries about 2.2 million clones, 93% recorded once. Comment on this clone: Antigen unknown.

The CDR3 consists of 15 residues. V was pared by 2 bases and J by 2 bases, with 12 bases between. Germline assignment: CDR1 MNHEY and CDR2 SVGAGI. The rearrangement uses TRBV6-5 and TRBJ1-2; perhaps TRBD1 as D (5 bases). This clonotype originated in a man between 18 and 29 years old in good health. Some clones in this sample may be carry-over from other donors' samples. Source material: naive CD8+ T cells from PBMCs. The CDR3 region is CASSYGDSVNYGYTF. DNA for the CDR3: TGTGCCAGCAGTTACGGCGACAGTGTAAACTATGGCTACACCTTC.